This T cell receptor beta chain derives from a study of early T cells in non-severe SARS-CoV-2 infection. Study context: Sequencing of unsorted whole blood was done on bulk RNA, leaving chains unpaired.

Separate cDNA molecules each had unique molecular identifiers attached to them. TCRdb re-analysed the 5' RACE reads in MiXCR, keeping a single row per CDR3 protein. The sample comprises fewer than 120,000 distinct CDR3 sequences, over 10% of which are singletons, and 3% to 4.5% rests with the top ten. The CDR3 has 16 residues. Germline values: CDR1 SGHRS, CDR2 YFSETQ. Deletions cut 1 base from V and 5 bases from J, with 16 bases between. This clonotype has a count of ten or more. The chain couples TRBV5-1 to TRBJ2-1, with D hard to call. Sequenced here: whole blood, sampled at baseline. The sequence came from an adult who was a healthcare worker with PCR-confirmed SARS-CoV-2 infection or an uninfected control (not recorded which). The CDR3 coding sequence is TGCGCCAGCAGCTTGCCGCTCGGAGATGCCCACAATGAGCAGTTCTTC. Amino acid sequence: CASSLPLGDAHNEQFF.